One sample yielded the 29 T cell receptor beta chains listed below, sequenced in a study of blood T cells in healthy people across ages. For the second PCR, which ran for 7 to 11 cycles, a sample-barcoded 5' primer and a J-beta primer mix were used. Each CDR3 protein gets one entry after TCRdb re-called the 5' RACE reads with MiXCR. The top ten hold more than 3% of the sample, which has about 800,000 distinct CDR3 sequences, roughly 25% seen once. The same data also contributed to another study, on T cells of mothers and their children.

What was sequenced was blood. These receptors were collected from a boy aged 5-17 years in good health.

The genes are TRBV5-1 and TRBJ2-5; D gene unclear. Trimming cost V 0 bases and J 5 bases, with 11 bases left between them. Looked up from germline, CDR1 is SGHRS and CDR2 is YFSETQ. This CDR3 region has 14 residues. For the CDR3, the DNA is TGCGCCAGCAGCTTGGAAGCAGGCCTGGAGACCCAGTACTTC. As protein: CASSLEAGLETQYF.

The CDR3 is CSAIWATRGTDTQYF. The DNA of the CDR3 is TGCAGTGCTATATGGGCCACGCGCGGTACAGATACGCAGTATTTT. V and J are TRBV20-1 and TRBJ2-3; D not resolved. The CDR3 sequence is 15 residues long. Trimming left V 4 bases short and J 3 bases short, with 17 bases between. Germline V gene data show CDR1 as DFQATT and CDR2 as SNEGSKA (reference sequence).

This clonotype was picked up a small number of times. The chain carries TRBV3-1 and TRBJ2-7, with D possibly TRBD1 on 6 matching bases. V shed 3 bases and J shed 1 base, with 16 bases lying between them. This CDR3 is 16 amino acids long. Germline lookup yields CDR1 LGHDT and CDR2 YNNKEL (reference sequence). The DNA for the CDR3 is TGTGCCAGCAGCCAGATAACAGGGAAAACATCCTACGAGCAGTACTTC. It specifies CASSQITGKTSYEQYF.

This clonotype came up a few times. This chain links TRBV29-1 with TRBJ2-5; D might be TRBD2 (6 bases). The DNA matches TRBJ2-7 better at its end, which makes the J call doubtful. This CDR3 contains 11 residues. Germline V gene data show CDR1 as SQVTM and CDR2 as ANQGSEA. The CDR3 coding sequence is TGCACCGGGGGTTCCTCCTACGAGCAGTACTTC. Protein sequence: CTGGSSYEQYF.

This chain uses TRBV9 with TRBJ2-7, with D hard to call. This CDR3 region has 14 residues. V gave up 0 bases and J gave up 0 bases, with 7 bases separating them. In germline, CDR1 is SGDLS, CDR2 YYNGEE. The CDR3 protein is CASSVGATSYEQYF. The CDR3 DNA follows: TGTGCCAGCAGCGTAGGGGCAACCTCCTACGAGCAGTACTTC.

This clonotype was observed a few times. The chain employs TRBV14 and TRBJ1-2; 9 bases agree with TRBD1. CDR3 length: 17 amino acids. Germline V CDR1 and CDR2: SGHDN, FVKESK. Trimming cost V 4 bases and J 6 bases; bases outside gene matches: 15. In DNA, the CDR3 is TGTGCCAGCAGCCCGTATAAAGCCGGGACAGGGCCTAATGGCTACACCTTC. This codes for CASSPYKAGTGPNGYTF.

About this clonotype itself: A junction end diverges from the germline sequence, so it may reflect a read error. This chain links TRBV7-9 with TRBJ2-3, with 8 bases identical to TRBD2. Looked up from germline, CDR1 is SEHNR and CDR2 is FQNEAQ (reference sequence). The CDR3 length is 16 residues. The DNA of the CDR3 is TGTTCCAGCAGTAGCTTCGGGAGGGATAGCACAGATACGCAGTATTTT. It encodes CSSSSFGRDSTDTQYF.

This clonotype was seen a handful of times. The V call is TRBV9, the J call TRBJ2-5; D is possibly TRBD2 (5 bases). V was shortened by 0 bases and J by 1 base, with 13 bases between the two germline ends. The CDR3 consists of 16 residues. Germline V gene data show CDR1 as SGDLS and CDR2 as YYNGEE. The chain's CDR3 is CASSVVGAGSQETQYF. The CDR3 DNA follows: TGTGCCAGCAGCGTAGTCGGCGCTGGGAGCCAAGAGACCCAGTACTTC.

The chain is built from TRBV27 and TRBJ2-4, with 10 bases aligning to TRBD1. J was trimmed by 0 bases and V by 5 bases; bases with no gene match: 10. The germline V gene has CDR1 MNHEY and CDR2 SMNVEV (reference sequence). The CDR3 extends over 18 amino acids. CDR3 loop: CASSRASGQGLAKNIQYF. The CDR3 coding sequence is TGTGCCAGCAGTAGAGCATCGGGACAGGGGTTAGCCAAAAACATTCAGTACTTC.

In this sample, this clonotype turned up a few times. The V call is TRBV5-1, the J call TRBJ2-7, with a weak D call TRBD1 (5 bases). Per the germline V gene, CDR1 is SGHRS and CDR2 is YFSETQ. V lost 0 bases and J lost 2, with 9 bases in between. The CDR3 runs 14 residues. The CDR3: CASSLDSGPYEQYF. The CDR3 nucleotides read TGCGCCAGCAGCTTGGATTCAGGGCCCTACGAGCAGTACTTC.

This clonotype was picked up a small number of times. Sequence at one end of the junction differs from germline and may be a read error. The J gene is TRBJ2-4, the V gene TRBV29-1, with TRBD1 matching over 7 bases. Germline CDR1 and CDR2: SQVTM and ANQGSEA. This CDR3 has 17 residues. In nucleotides, the CDR3 is TGCGGCGTTGAAGATCTTGAGGGGGCCGTGGCCAAAAACATTCAGTACTTC. Its protein product is CGVEDLEGAVAKNIQYF. Using reference TRBV29-1 and TRBJ2-4 for the parts outside the CDR3, the full variable domain is SAVISQKPSRDICQRGTSLTIQCQVDSQVTMMFWYRQQPGQSLTLIATANQGSEATYESGFVIDKFPISRPNLTFSTLTVSNMSPEDSSIYLCGVEDLEGAVAKNIQYFGAGTRLSVL.

J is TRBJ2-6 and V is TRBV14; no definite D call. Trimming pared 0 bases from V and 0 bases from J, leaving 6 bases between. CDR1 SGHDN and CDR2 FVKESK come from the germline V gene. This CDR3 contains 16 residues. This CDR3 reads CASSQDFFSGANVLTF. The CDR3 region has the DNA TGTGCCAGCAGCCAAGATTTCTTCTCTGGGGCCAACGTCCTGACTTTC.

The chain recombines TRBV25-1 with TRBJ1-4; 8 positions match TRBD1. The CDR3 totals 15 residues. Germline values: CDR1 MGHDK, CDR2 SYGVNS. Germline trimming cut 3 bases from V and 8 bases from J; bases unmatched to any gene: 8. The CDR3 sequence: CASSDAGQGNEKLFF. The CDR3 nucleotides read TGTGCCAGCAGTGACGCAGGACAGGGCAACGAAAAACTGTTTTTT.

The sample holds a few counts of this clonotype. This chain links TRBV29-1 with TRBJ2-4; a possible D gene is TRBD1 (6 bases). From germline, CDR1 is SQVTM and CDR2 ANQGSEA. CDR3 length: 14 residues. V dropped 4 bases and J dropped 4 bases, with 14 bases sitting between them. The CDR3 DNA reads TGCAGCGTTGGTTCCAGGGGCCCGAAAAACATTCAGTACTTC. Residues: CSVGSRGPKNIQYF.

This clonotype was counted only a few times. The chain combines TRBV6-5 with TRBJ2-5; no firm D call. Germline V gives CDR1 MNHEY, CDR2 SVGAGI. The V gene lost 4 bases and the J gene lost 6 bases, with 18 bases spanning the gap. The CDR3 has 15 residues. The CDR3 loop reads CASSLGWGLGKTQYF. The CDR3 DNA is TGTGCCAGCAGTTTAGGCTGGGGTTTAGGGAAGACCCAGTACTTC.

This chain joins TRBV7-3 and TRBJ2-5, with 9 bases lining up with TRBD1. The ends lost 6 bases at V and 4 bases at J; junction bases unmatched: 6. Germline values: CDR1 SGHTA, CDR2 FQGTGA. This CDR3 is 14 amino acids long. CDR3 protein: CASSNTGGRETQYF. The CDR3 DNA is TGTGCCAGCAGTAATACAGGGGGCCGAGAGACCCAGTACTTC.

This clonotype occurred a few times. The chain joins TRBV15 to TRBJ2-5; TRBD2 matches 10 bases. With the DNA end fitting TRBJ2-1 better, the J assignment may be wrong. Germline loops: CDR1 LNHNV, CDR2 YYDKDF (reference sequence). This CDR3 region has 16 residues. CDR3 amino acids: CATSRRSSGRAGEQFF. The CDR3 nucleotides read TGTGCCACCAGCCGACGGTCCAGCGGGAGGGCCGGAGAGCAGTTCTTC.

The CDR3 DNA is TGTGCCAGCAGCCGGGGTGGCCTACAGGGATCTAATGAAAAACTGTTTTTT. Amino acids: CASSRGGLQGSNEKLFF. The V call is TRBV3-1, the J call TRBJ1-4; D might be TRBD1 (6 bases). CDR3 length: 17 amino acids. Germline CDR1 LGHDT, CDR2 YNNKEL (reference sequence). V shed 4 bases and J shed 3 bases, with 18 bases lying between them.

This clonotype was observed a few times. V and J are TRBV5-1 and TRBJ1-2; D unresolved. Germline V gene lookup returns CDR1 SGHRS and CDR2 YFSETQ. Trimming removed 4 bases from V and 5 bases from J, with 15 bases in between. This CDR3 contains 14 residues. The CDR3: CASSPSKAGYGYTF. The CDR3 DNA reads TGCGCCAGCAGCCCGTCAAAGGCGGGATATGGCTACACCTTC.

This clonotype was picked up many times. The gene calls are TRBV4-1 and TRBJ2-5; 7 bases align to TRBD2. The length of the CDR3 is 16 residues. The trim removed 1 base at V and 2 bases at J, leaving 7 bases unmatched. Germline values: CDR1 MGHRA, CDR2 YSYEKL. CDR3 in DNA: TGCGCCAGCAGCCAAGTGGGGAGCGGGACGCAAGAGACCCAGTACTTC. As protein: CASSQVGSGTQETQYF.

The chain uses TRBV27 and TRBJ2-5; perhaps D is TRBD1 or TRBD2 (5 bases each). This CDR3 has 13 residues. Germline CDR1 reads MNHEY; CDR2 reads SMNVEV (reference sequence). V was shortened by 6 bases and J by 4 bases, with 12 bases between the two germline ends. The chain's CDR3 is CASRQDRGETQYF. DNA of the CDR3: TGTGCCAGCAGACAGGACCGGGGAGAGACCCAGTACTTC.

The chain joins TRBV30 to TRBJ1-1; D is uncertain. The V and J ends lost 0 bases and 2 bases respectively, with 10 bases between them. The CDR3 contains 14 residues. Germline assignment: CDR1 GTSNPN and CDR2 SVGIG (reference sequence). Here the CDR3 DNA reads TGTGCCTGGAGTGTTCGGACTTCTAACACTGAAGCTTTCTTT. The encoded protein is CAWSVRTSNTEAFF.

This clonotype has a handful of counts. The chain has TRBV11-2 and TRBJ2-5, with D possibly matching TRBD2 (6 bases). The CDR3 loop spans 16 amino acids. Trimming cost V 5 bases and J 0 bases, with 16 bases left between them. CDR1 and CDR2 (germline): SGHAT, FQNNGV. Written as DNA, the CDR3 is TGTGCCAGCAGCCAGGAGGGCGGATGGTACCAAGAGACCCAGTACTTC. This encodes CASSQEGGWYQETQYF.

The CDR3 loop reads CASSPSALEETQYF. DNA of the CDR3: TGCGCCAGCAGCCCAAGTGCGCTGGAGGAGACCCAGTACTTC. This chain uses TRBV5-1 with TRBJ2-5, with D unresolved. The CDR3 totals 14 residues. The V end was cut by 4 bases, the J end by 5 bases, with 15 bases between. CDR1 is SGHRS and CDR2 is YFSETQ in the germline V gene.

This clonotype appeared a few times. This chain connects TRBV7-9 to TRBJ2-7; D is perhaps TRBD1 (6 bases). The germline V gene has CDR1 SEHNR and CDR2 FQNEAQ (reference sequence). The CDR3 extends over 15 amino acids. Trimming stripped 5 bases from V and 3 bases from J, with 17 bases between. CDR3 nucleotides: TGTGCCAGCAGCGACCTAGCAGGGGAACGCTACGAGCAGTACTTC. It codes for CASSDLAGERYEQYF.

V usage is TRBV11-2 and J usage is TRBJ1-1, with D possibly TRBD1 on 5 matching bases. CDR1 and CDR2 from the germline V gene are SGHAT and FQNNGV. This CDR3 spans 16 amino acids. The V gene lost 6 bases and the J gene lost 0 bases, with 17 bases spanning the gap. CDR3 sequence (DNA): TGTGCCAGCAGTGGGGGTTTACAGACCATGAACACTGAAGCTTTCTTT. This codes for CASSGGLQTMNTEAFF. Full variable domain (outside the CDR3, taken from reference TRBV11-2 and TRBJ1-1): EAGVAQSPRYKIIEKRQSVAFWCNPISGHATLYWYQQILGQGPKLLIQFQNNGVVDDSQLPKDRFSAERLKGVDSTLKIQPAKLEDSAVYLCASSGGLQTMNTEAFFGQGTRLTVV.

Concerning this clonotype itself: Here the CDR3 omits its conserved ending phenylalanine or tryptophan, so a read error is the likely source. The chain couples TRBV24-1 to TRBJ2-7; D is ambiguous. The J call may be faulty, since TRBJ2-5 better matches the DNA end. Germline V CDR1 and CDR2: KGHDR, SFDVKD. The CDR3 has 14 amino acids. The CDR3 is CATSDAGPQETQYL. In nucleotides, the CDR3 is TGTGCAACCAGTGATGCCGGGCCTCAAGAGACCCAGTACCTC.

Worth noting for this clonotype: The junction and the germline gene differ at one end; a read error may be behind it. The chain recombines TRBV29-1 with TRBJ2-7; tentatively, D is TRBD2 (5 bases). The germline V gene has CDR1 SQVTM and CDR2 ANQGSEA. The CDR3 runs 12 residues. This CDR3 is CCVHTGNYEQYF. CDR3 nucleotides: TGCTGCGTTCACACCGGGAACTACGAGCAGTACTTC.

The chain employs TRBV28 and TRBJ2-5; D possibly uses TRBD1 or TRBD2 (7 bases each). Germline CDR1 and CDR2: MDHEN and SYDVKM. The CDR3 runs to 14 residues. Trimming stripped 5 bases from V and 5 bases from J, with 15 bases between. The CDR3 reads CASSPYRGGETQYF. The DNA for the CDR3 is TGTGCCAGCAGTCCCTACAGGGGAGGGGAGACCCAGTACTTC.